These 19 T cell receptor beta chains share one sample of origin, sequenced in a study of patients and donors after allogeneic stem cell transplantation (dated by TCRdb to between 2020 and 2021). Library prep was done by RT-PCR. The run used a NextSeq 550. The public reads were reprocessed in TCRdb via fastp at Q25 and MiXCR, keeping in-frame beta chains. When rows share a CDR3 protein, they turn into one entry using the most common DNA and genes. Across this sample there are about a million distinct CDR3 sequences, with roughly 17% seen only once. The top ten clones comprise 5.5% to 6.5% of the sample. Sequenced sample: blood, either unsorted or a sorted T cell fraction (not recorded which). Receptor source: a human donor who was either an allogeneic HSCT recipient or a stem cell or donor lymphocyte infusion donor (not recorded which). It is not recorded whose cells these are; they may come from a transplant donor.

There are many counts of this clonotype. V and J are TRBV12-3 or TRBV12-4 and TRBJ1-1; D not certain. The CDR3 loop spans 11 amino acids. Trimming pared 6 bases from V and 8 bases from J, leaving 10 bases between. CDR3 bases: TGTGCCAGCAGCCCTCGGGTCGAAGCTTTCTTT. Protein sequence: CASSPRVEAFF.

This clonotype was recorded a few times. The chain is built from TRBV7-9 and TRBJ2-1; D uncertain. From germline, CDR1 is SEHNR and CDR2 FQNEAQ (reference sequence). The CDR3 sequence is 14 residues long. V shed 1 base and J shed 8 bases, with 12 bases lying between them. DNA for the CDR3: TGTGCCAGCAGCTTAGGTGTTTTGGGCGATGAGCAGTTCTTC. Its translation is CASSLGVLGDEQFF. The full variable domain, rest sourced from reference TRBV7-9 and TRBJ2-1, is DTGVSQNPRHKITKRGQNVTFRCDPISEHNRLYWYRQTLGQGPEFLTYFQNEAQLEKSRLLSDRFSAERPKGSFSTLEIQRTEQGDSAMYLCASSLGVLGDEQFFGPGTRLTVL.

The V and J genes are TRBV20-1 and TRBJ1-2; D is ambiguous. The CDR3 has 11 residues. The germline V gene has CDR1 DFQATT and CDR2 SNEGSKA (reference sequence). V lost 1 base and J lost 3, with 3 bases in between. The CDR3 DNA follows: TGCAGTGCTAGAGCAGACTATGGCTACACCTTC. Protein: CSARADYGYTF.

The V call is TRBV3-1, the J call TRBJ2-5; D might be TRBD2 (6 bases). V was clipped by 3 bases and J by 4 bases, with 9 bases between them. The germline CDR1 and CDR2 sequences are LGHDT and YNNKEL (reference sequence). The length of the CDR3 is 13 residues. The CDR3 bases are TGTGCCAGCAGCCATAGGGGAGGAGAGACCCAGTACTTC. This sequence encodes CASSHRGGETQYF.

V is TRBV7-9 and J is TRBJ2-3; unclear D gene. This CDR3 is built from 15 residues. The germline V gene encodes CDR1 SEHNR and CDR2 FQNEAQ (reference sequence). The V gene lost 5 bases and the J gene lost 3 bases, with 15 bases spanning the gap. CDR3 coding DNA: TGTGCCAGCAGCCCCTCGTCGTCCGCTACAGATACGCAGTATTTT. This codes for CASSPSSSATDTQYF. Full variable domain (rest looked up from reference TRBV7-9 and TRBJ2-3): DTGVSQNPRHKITKRGQNVTFRCDPISEHNRLYWYRQTLGQGPEFLTYFQNEAQLEKSRLLSDRFSAERPKGSFSTLEIQRTEQGDSAMYLCASSPSSSATDTQYFGPGTRLTVL.

This clonotype was recorded at least ten times. CDR3 in DNA: TGTGCCAGCAGCGGCGGGGACTTTAATGAAAAACTGTTTTTT. Its protein is CASSGGDFNEKLFF. This chain connects TRBV9 to TRBJ1-4; perhaps TRBD1 as D (5 bases). CDR1 and CDR2 from the germline V gene are SGDLS and YYNGEE. This CDR3 region has 14 residues. V was clipped by 3 bases and J by 4 bases, with 10 bases between them.

The rearrangement uses TRBV6-5 and TRBJ1-1, with D hard to call. Trimming removed 8 bases from V and 11 bases from J, with 12 bases in between. The CDR3 has 10 residues. Germline V CDR1 and CDR2: MNHEY, SVGAGI. Here the CDR3 reads CASGRSVAFF. In nucleotides, the CDR3 is TGTGCCAGCGGGAGGTCAGTGGCTTTCTTT.

This clonotype appeared a few times. The V gene is TRBV7-2, the J gene TRBJ1-5; D is undetermined. The CDR3 totals 13 residues. The germline V gene encodes CDR1 SGHTA and CDR2 FQGNSA. Trimming shortened V by 2 bases and J by 6 bases, and 8 bases separated the two germline ends. For the CDR3, the DNA is TGTGCCAGCAGCTTACAAAGAGGTCAGCCCCAGCATTTT. It encodes CASSLQRGQPQHF.

This clonotype was detected a few times. The chain links TRBV20-1 to TRBJ2-7, with 7 positions matching TRBD2. Germline V lookup: CDR1 DFQATT, CDR2 SNEGSKA (reference sequence). Losses at the gene ends were 5 bases for V and 5 bases for J; bases not matched to a gene: 18. This CDR3 region has 16 residues. The DNA of the CDR3 is TGCAGTGCTTTGAATGGGAGGGCACTTCAGGTAAACGAGCAGTACTTC. The encoded protein is CSALNGRALQVNEQYF.

CDR3 protein: CASRPTSGRSLAQYF. The CDR3 DNA reads as TGTGCCAGCAGACCTACTAGCGGGAGGTCCCTGGCCCAGTACTTC. This sequence joins TRBV2 and TRBJ2-5; 12 bases align to TRBD2. CDR1 and CDR2 from the germline V gene are SNHLY and FYNNEI. The CDR3 is 15 amino acids. The ends lost 6 bases at V and 9 bases at J; junction bases unmatched: 11.

This clonotype was detected only a few times. The genes are TRBV25-1 and TRBJ1-1, with no clear D. Germline values: CDR1 MGHDK, CDR2 SYGVNS. Trimming removed 3 bases from V and 4 bases from J, with 15 bases in between. The CDR3 length is 15 residues. CDR3 region: CASSDPPGRATEAFF. CDR3 sequence (DNA): TGTGCCAGCAGTGATCCCCCGGGGAGGGCCACTGAAGCTTTCTTT.

This clonotype has only a few counts. The chain couples TRBV2 to TRBJ2-5; unclear D gene. The CDR3 consists of 16 residues. CDR1 and CDR2 from the germline V gene are SNHLY and FYNNEI. V dropped 3 bases and J dropped 2 bases, with 16 bases sitting between them. This chain's CDR3 is CASSDRGWTDQETQYF. The CDR3, as DNA: TGTGCCAGCAGTGATCGAGGTTGGACCGATCAAGAGACCCAGTACTTC.

This clonotype was observed many times. This sequence joins TRBV20-1 and TRBJ2-7; D perhaps matches TRBD1 (6 bases). The CDR3 spans 15 residues. Germline-derived CDR1 and CDR2 are DFQATT and SNEGSKA (reference sequence). Trimming stripped 4 bases from V and 0 bases from J, with 16 bases between. CDR3 region: CSATLTDRFSYEQYF. The DNA of the CDR3 is TGCAGTGCTACCTTAACCGACAGGTTCTCCTACGAGCAGTACTTC.

The rearrangement joins TRBV15 to TRBJ2-1; D perhaps matches TRBD2 (6 bases). Trimming removed 0 bases at V and 7 bases at J, with 19 bases between. The CDR3 is 17 residues long. Germline-derived CDR1 and CDR2 are LNHNV and YYDKDF (reference sequence). CDR3 sequence reads: CATSRDLRRAERNEQFF. DNA of the CDR3: TGTGCCACCAGCAGAGATCTTAGGAGGGCTGAGAGGAATGAGCAGTTCTTC.

This clonotype has just a few counts. The chain joins TRBV20-1 to TRBJ2-5; D is unclear. The length of the CDR3 is 12 residues. Germline V lookup: CDR1 DFQATT, CDR2 SNEGSKA (reference sequence). The ends were cut back, 0 bases at V and 5 bases at J, with 7 bases in the middle. The CDR3 sequence is CSARESGETQYF. In DNA, the CDR3 is TGCAGTGCTAGAGAGTCTGGGGAGACCCAGTACTTC.

J is TRBJ1-1 and V is TRBV11-3, with 7 bases aligning to TRBD1. CDR3 length equals 14 residues. CDR1 is SGHNT and CDR2 is YENEEA in the germline V gene. V lost 6 bases to trimming and J lost 6 bases; unmatched junction nucleotides: 10. The CDR3 bases are TGTGCCAGCAGGATTTTGACAGGGAATGCTGAAGCTTTCTTT. Encoded protein: CASRILTGNAEAFF.

Only a few counts were recorded for this clonotype. The rearrangement links TRBV11-1 to TRBJ2-5; D unclear. V lost 4 bases, J lost 5 bases, and 14 bases lay in between. This CDR3 comprises 14 residues. In germline, CDR1 is SGHAT, CDR2 FQDESV (reference sequence). CDR3 loop: CASSSVTPTETQYF. The DNA for the CDR3 is TGTGCCAGCAGCTCCGTCACCCCCACGGAGACCCAGTACTTC.

The chain employs TRBV18 and TRBJ1-1, with D perhaps TRBD1 (6 bases). Germline assignment: CDR1 KGHSH and CDR2 LQKENI. Trimming took off 2 bases at V and 6 bases at J, with 16 bases between the two ends. The CDR3 consists of 15 residues. CDR3 sequence: CASSPKRQGLPEAFF. The DNA for the CDR3 is TGTGCCAGCTCACCAAAGAGGCAGGGGCTACCTGAAGCTTTCTTT.

This clonotype has more than one count but fewer than ten. The genes are TRBV12-3 or TRBV12-4 and TRBJ1-2; D is possibly TRBD1 (6 bases). The CDR3 is made up of 16 amino acids. V dropped 6 bases and J dropped 8 bases, with 25 bases sitting between them. The CDR3 region has the DNA TGTGCCAGCAGCTCGGGCACCGGGGCAGGGGCTCGAGGCTACACCTTC. Residues: CASSSGTGAGARGYTF.